This T cell receptor beta chain was retrieved from a study of neoadjuvant anti-PD-1 for oral cavity cancer (dated by TCRdb to 2020 to 2023). Some background on the complete study: Before curative-intent surgical resection, most patients were given three to four biweekly doses of nivolumab at 3 mg/kg. The parent correlative cohort included about a dozen patients, with an approximately 35% response rate. For patients who did not progress, a fourth nivolumab dose was given around day 43, followed by definitive surgical resection on days 50-56. Under RECIST 1.1, a patient counted as a responder if showing complete response, partial response or stable disease, and as a non-responder if showing progression. The investigation overall reported the following: TCR analyses included only three patients per response group, and the authors called for larger cohorts for validation. Greater tumor shrinkage correlated with larger post-treatment sizes of preexisting intratumoral clones, which suggests that expansion of preexisting clones contributed to response. Higher pretreatment blood Treg/Th17 ratios correlated with higher pretreatment blood TCRbeta clonality and lower post-treatment tumor TCRbeta clonality.

Taken with the paper, the label for time point translates to: after neoadjuvant nivolumab, at surgical resection. The patients had newly diagnosed stage II-IVA oral cavity squamous cell carcinoma and had not received any prior systemic or radiation treatment. The cohort consisted of patients with HPV-negative, locally advanced oral cavity squamous cell carcinoma. Samples were obtained from a longitudinal correlative study of a single-arm phase II trial of neoadjuvant nivolumab in oral cavity squamous cell carcinoma. Genomic DNA-based TCRbeta sequencing was performed on subject-matched pre- and post-treatment PBMCs and tumors from three responders and three non-responders. Genomic DNA was isolated from tumor tissue using the Maxwell RSC DNA from Tissue kit. For survey sequencing, tumor libraries mostly used 4 to 6 ug of input genomic DNA, with two replicates for each sample. Following the manufacturer's instructions, the team built TCRbeta libraries using the immunoSEQ hsTCRbeta kit. The finished libraries were brought together in one pool at 3 to 3.5 nM, which was then read using an Illumina NovaSeq 6000 S4 flow cell. On the study's bioinformatics: The immunoSEQ Analyzer was used for raw data preprocessing and quality control. The analysis was limited to productive rearrangements, and each clonotype was defined by a unique CDR3 amino acid sequence. Repertoire clonality was estimated as the Gini-Simpson index, computed with the R package tcR. Student's t test was used to compare Gini indices, while Pearson correlation assessed associations with tumor size change. TCRdb carries this immuneACCESS record with in-frame sequences only. Its versions omit some clonotypes, under half of them owing to an unresolved V gene in the studies checked, with the rest unexplained. The DNA gave D and trimming, while V, J and clone size come from that table. The sample table records around 10,000 clones; 50% to 70% of these occur just once. The top ten clones comprise 7.8% of the sample.

As regards this clone: The antigen it binds to is not known. Base qualities are not recorded, but no much larger clone differs from it by a single base.

The sequence was obtained from a person aged 35 to 85 with oral cavity squamous cell carcinoma. The sequenced sample was tumor tissue, obtained after nivolumab (anti-PD-1) treatment.

Read as DNA, the sequence is TGTGCCAGCAGTGAGCAGGGTGGTTCACCCCTCCACTTT. This encodes CASSEQGGSPLHF. Recombination linked TRBV6-4 to TRBJ1-6, and the D gene may be TRBD1, 5 bases matching. From a lookup of the germline V gene, CDR1 and CDR2 are MRHNA and SNTAGT. Including the terminal cysteine and phenylalanine, the CDR3 comprises 13 residues. Kept here is only the CDR3 DNA, which spans 39 bases and is read in frame from base 1. The trim is 3 bases for V and 9 bases for J, with a gap of 9 bases between the germline ends.